The subject of this entry is one T cell receptor beta chain. What it binds is not known. This CDR3 is built from 16 residues. Germline V CDR1 and CDR2: KGHSH, LQKENI. With V trimmed by 2 bases and J by 8 bases, 12 bases remained unmatched. PCR was performed using 60 Vbeta and 13 Jbeta primers. Methods used by the authors: Later work found around 85 million unique TCR beta chains, with approximately 12 million shared. TCRdb's table, derived via immunoSEQ multiplex PCR, lists solely in-frame clones and lacks some. From that table come the V and J calls and clone size; the DNA was used to work out D and trimming. The table lists some 190,000 clones, roughly 80% of them singletons. This sample is drawn from a study of cytomegalovirus exposure and HLA in healthy donors. General study results and limits: Analyzed later, association rates of TCRs varied across HLA loci, with DRB1 most and HLA-C fewest. Cytomegalovirus association was assigned to more than 150 TCR beta chains.

The receptor was derived from a woman between 45 and 65 years old in good health and CMV-seronegative. Specimen: PBMCs. This chain links TRBV18 with TRBJ2-3, with 8 bases fitting TRBD1. CDR3 amino acids: CASSPSRTGLGVTQYF. CDR3 sequence (DNA): TGTGCCAGCTCACCATCTAGGACAGGGTTGGGTGTTACGCAGTATTTT.